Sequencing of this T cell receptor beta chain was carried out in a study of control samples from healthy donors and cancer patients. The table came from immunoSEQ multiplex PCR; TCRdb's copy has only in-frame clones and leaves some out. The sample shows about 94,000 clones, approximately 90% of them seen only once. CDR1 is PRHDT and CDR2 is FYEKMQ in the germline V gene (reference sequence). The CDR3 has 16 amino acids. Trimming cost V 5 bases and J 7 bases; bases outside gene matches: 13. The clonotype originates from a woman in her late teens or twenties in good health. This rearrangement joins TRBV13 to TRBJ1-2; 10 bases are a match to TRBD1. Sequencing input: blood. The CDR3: CASSLREGTGAIGYTF. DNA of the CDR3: TGTGCCAGCAGCCTACGGGAAGGGACAGGGGCTATTGGCTACACCTTC.